This T cell receptor beta chain appears in the sequencing data of a study of blood T cells in healthy people across ages. A sample-barcoded 5' primer and a J-beta primer mix were used in a second PCR of about 7 to 12 cycles. TCRdb re-called the 5' RACE reads through MiXCR, storing one row per CDR3 protein. Among fewer than 1,000,000 distinct CDR3 sequences listed, under 55% were seen once. The CDR3 extends over 15 amino acids. The V segment lost 1 base and the J segment 6 bases; nucleotides outside the gene matches: 8. In germline, CDR1 is DFQATT, CDR2 SNEGSKA (reference sequence). The authors isolated at least 7 million PBMCs per sample.

The source material was blood. The TCR was taken from a man aged 55 to 69 in good health. The chain joins TRBV20-1 to TRBJ2-3; 9 bases fit TRBD2. CDR3 DNA: TGCAGTGCTAGAGGACTAGCGGTTCCCTATGATACGCAGTATTTT. This translates into CSARGLAVPYDTQYF.